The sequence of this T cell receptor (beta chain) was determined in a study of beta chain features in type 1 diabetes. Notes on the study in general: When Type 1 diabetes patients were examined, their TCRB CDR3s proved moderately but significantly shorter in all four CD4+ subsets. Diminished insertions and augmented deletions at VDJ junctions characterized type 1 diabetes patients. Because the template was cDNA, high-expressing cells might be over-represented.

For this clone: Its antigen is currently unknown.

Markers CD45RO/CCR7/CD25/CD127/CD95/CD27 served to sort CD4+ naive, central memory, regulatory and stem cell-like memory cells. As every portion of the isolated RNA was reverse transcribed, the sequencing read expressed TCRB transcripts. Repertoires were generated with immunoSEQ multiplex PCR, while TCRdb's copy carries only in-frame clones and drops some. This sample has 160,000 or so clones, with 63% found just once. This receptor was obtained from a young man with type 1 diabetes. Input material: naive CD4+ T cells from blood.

The CDR3 is CASSLAPTIRNTIYF. In DNA, the CDR3 is TGTGCCAGCTCACTGGCGCCGACAATCCGAAACACCATATATTTT. This rearrangement joins TRBV18 to TRBJ1-3; no definite D call. Per germline, CDR1 KGHSH and CDR2 LQKENI. This CDR3 spans 15 amino acids. V lost 4 bases to trimming and J lost 5 bases, with 15 bases between them.